This entry lists 24 T cell receptor beta chains sequenced from one sample in a study of tumor and adjacent non-tumor tissue in lung cancer. The library came from three nested PCR rounds adapted from ARM-PCR protocols. Using its own MiXCR run on the multiplex PCR reads, TCRdb lists one record per CDR3 protein. The sample lists just over 200,000 distinct CDR3 sequences, 70% to 75% seen once, with roughly a quarter in the top ten. No cell sorting was done before RNA was extracted from the tissue. The sequenced material came from lung tumor tissue. These receptors were obtained from a man aged 55 to 70 with non-small cell lung cancer.

This chain joins TRBV12-3 or TRBV12-4 and TRBJ2-1; D may match TRBD1 or TRBD2 (5 bases each). With 2 bases removed from V and 6 bases from J, the gap between germline ends came to 8 bases. The CDR3 spans 13 residues. CDR3 DNA sequence: TGTGCCAGCAGTTTAAGGGACCCCAATGAGCAGTTCTTC. Its protein is CASSLRDPNEQFF.

With respect to this clonotype: Sequence at one end of the junction differs from germline and may be a read error. The rearrangement joins TRBV4-1 to TRBJ1-6; TRBD1 is a possible D gene (6 bases). CDR1 and CDR2 (germline): MGHRA, YSYEKL. The CDR3 has 13 amino acids. The DNA for the CDR3 is TGCGCCAGCAGACAGGGTACAAGGACACCCCTCCATTTT. Translating it yields CASRQGTRTPLHF.

A remark on this clonotype: The CDR3 does not close with the conserved phenylalanine or tryptophan, likely indicating a read error. This sequence joins TRBV23-1 and TRBJ2-1; D ambiguous. TRBV23-1 is classed as an ORF, of uncertain function. This CDR3 comprises 15 residues. Between the trimmed V and J ends, which lost 4 bases and 5 bases, there was a span of 15 bases. The CDR3 DNA is TGCGCCAGCAGTCGAAGGGAACCCCCGGACAATGAGCAGTTCCTC. This translates into CASSRREPPDNEQFL.

This clonotype was observed once. Since no conserved phenylalanine or tryptophan closes the CDR3, a read error is the likely cause. The CDR3 DNA follows: TGCAGTGCTAGAGAATTAGGCAGCTCCACAGTTACGCAGTATTGT. Translation gives CSARELGSSTVTQYC. This chain joins TRBV20-1 and TRBJ2-3; D gene ambiguous. The CDR3 is made up of 15 amino acids. Germline-derived CDR1 and CDR2 are DFQATT and SNEGSKA (reference sequence).

The rearrangement joins TRBV12-3 or TRBV12-4 to TRBJ1-1; D call uncertain. The CDR3 has 15 residues. V was shortened by 5 bases and J by 4 bases, with 17 bases between the two germline ends. The CDR3 DNA sequence: TGTGCCAGCAGTCTAGTTTTCAAGGGTAGCACTGAAGCTTTCTTT. This codes for CASSLVFKGSTEAFF.

This clonotype was seen at least ten times. The chain couples TRBV29-1 to TRBJ2-7, with a possible D match to TRBD2 (5 bases). Looked up from germline, CDR1 is SQVTM and CDR2 is ANQGSEA. V was cut by 4 bases and J by 2 bases, with 18 bases left in between. This CDR3 is built from 15 residues. CDR3 nucleotides: TGCAGCGTTGGGGGTGGCCCGGGGAACACCTACGAGCAGTACTTC. Translated: CSVGGGPGNTYEQYF.

Comments on this clonotype: Its ends do not fully match the called genes, so a read error is possible. V gene TRBV20-1 combines with J gene TRBJ2-3; the match to TRBD1 covers 11 bases. The CDR3 has 15 amino acids. The germline CDR1 and CDR2 sequences are DFQATT and SNEGSKA (reference sequence). This CDR3 reads CSAGDRGKGTDTRYF. The CDR3 DNA reads TGCAGTGCTGGGGACAGGGGGAAGGGCACAGATACGCGGTATTTT.

Points on this clonotype: A read error may explain this, as a much larger clone is one base away. This chain links TRBV6-5 with TRBJ2-5; 7 bases match TRBD2. From germline, CDR1 is MNHEY and CDR2 SVGAGI. With 7 bases clipped from V and 4 bases from J, the junction kept 6 bases outside the gene matches. The CDR3 has 13 residues. The CDR3 loop is CASNRLAAETQYF. In DNA form, the CDR3 reads TGTGCCAGCAACCGACTAGCAGCAGAGACCCAGTACTTC.

This clonotype was picked up many times. The V gene is TRBV29-1, the J gene TRBJ2-4; D gene unclear. Looked up from germline, CDR1 is SQVTM and CDR2 is ANQGSEA. Trimming left V 6 bases short and J 0 bases short, with 12 bases between. The CDR3 covers 14 residues. The CDR3 DNA reads as TGCAGCGTGGCCCCGGGTGTAGCCAAAAACATTCAGTACTTC. It is translated as CSVAPGVAKNIQYF.

A word on this clonotype: A much larger clonotype is one base distant, so this may be a read error. The CDR3 is CANSQLRGTGYGYTF. In DNA, the CDR3 is TGCGCCAACAGCCAACTTCGGGGGACAGGGTACGGCTACACCTTC. The chain couples TRBV4-1 to TRBJ1-2; 9 positions agree with TRBD1. The CDR3 totals 15 residues. CDR1 and CDR2 (germline): MGHRA, YSYEKL.

This clonotype appeared many times. The chain couples TRBV6-5 to TRBJ1-1; D is uncertain. The V gene's germline CDR1 is MNHEY and CDR2 SVGAGI. V gave up 2 bases and J gave up 8 bases, with 12 bases separating them. The CDR3 extends over 13 amino acids. The CDR3 loop is CASSYGVRGEAFF. The CDR3 nucleotides read TGTGCCAGCAGTTACGGGGTACGGGGAGAAGCTTTCTTT.

A remark on this clonotype: One end of the junction is discordant with germline, which a read error may explain. The chain employs TRBV4-3 and TRBJ1-1; D call uncertain. Germline V gene lookup returns CDR1 LGHNA and CDR2 YSLEER. This CDR3 spans 17 amino acids. The CDR3 DNA sequence: TGCGCCAGCAGACAAGACGTTCCGGGCAGTTCGGGCTCCGAAGCTTTCTTT. It translates to CASRQDVPGSSGSEAFF.

A remark on this clonotype: A single base separates this from a much larger clone, so it may be a read error. This chain connects TRBV2 to TRBJ2-7; D is possibly TRBD2 (5 bases). The CDR3 sequence is 13 residues long. Germline assignment: CDR1 SNHLY and CDR2 FYNNEI. Here the CDR3 DNA reads TGTGTCAGCAGGACCGGGGAAACCAGTAAGCAGTACTTC. It encodes CVSRTGETSKQYF.

Concerning this clonotype itself: A single base separates this from a much larger clone, so it may be a read error. The chain carries TRBV6-5 and TRBJ2-7; TRBD2 matches at 9 bases. Germline lookup yields CDR1 MNHEY and CDR2 SVGAGI. CDR3 length: 15 amino acids. The CDR3 DNA follows: TGTGCCAGCAGTTACCTAGCGGGACTTTCTTCCGAGGAGTACTTC. It specifies CASSYLAGLSSEEYF.

Points on this clonotype: This may stem from a read error, because a much larger clone lies one nucleotide away. The rearrangement joins TRBV6-5 to TRBJ2-2; maybe TRBD2 (5 bases). The germline V gene encodes CDR1 MNHEY and CDR2 SVGAGI. The CDR3 totals 15 residues. CDR3 in amino acids: CASTEGTRDTGELIF. For the CDR3, the DNA is TGTGCCAGCACCGAGGGAACCAGAGACACCGGGGAGCTGATTTTT.

As regards this clonotype: Germline and junction disagree at one end, which may indicate a read error. This chain uses TRBV7-9 with TRBJ1-6; 10 positions match TRBD1. The CDR3 consists of 16 residues. Per germline, CDR1 SEHNR and CDR2 FQNEAQ (reference sequence). CDR3 in amino acids: CGSSGTGAGTNSPLHF. The CDR3 DNA follows: TGTGGCAGCAGCGGGACAGGGGCTGGTACGAATTCACCCCTCCACTTT.

This clonotype was seen ten or more times. The genes are TRBV11-2 and TRBJ1-3, with 9 bases lining up with TRBD1. J lost 4 bases, V lost 11 bases, and 12 bases had no gene match. The CDR3 totals 15 residues. CDR1 is SGHAT and CDR2 is FQNNGV in the germline V gene. CDR3 region: CAGGQGFASGNTIYF. The CDR3, as DNA: TGTGCCGGGGGACAGGGATTTGCTTCAGGAAACACCATATATTTT. Together with reference TRBV11-2 and TRBJ1-3, the CDR3 gives the full variable domain: EAGVAQSPRYKIIEKRQSVAFWCNPISGHATLYWYQQILGQGPKLLIQFQNNGVVDDSQLPKDRFSAERLKGVDSTLKIQPAKLEDSAVYLCAGGQGFASGNTIYFGEGSWLTVV.

This clonotype appeared once. This chain links TRBV28 with TRBJ1-1; D unresolved. The CDR3 is 13 amino acids. Germline CDR1 reads MDHEN; CDR2 reads SYDVKM. Trimming cost V 6 bases and J 2 bases, with 10 bases left between them. As DNA, the CDR3 is TGTGCCAGCAGCTGGAACTTAAACACTGAAGCTTTCTTT. Translation: CASSWNLNTEAFF.

The rearrangement links TRBV29-1 to TRBJ2-7, with TRBD2 matching over 10 bases. CDR3 size: 16 residues. V lost 3 bases, J lost 6 bases, and 14 bases stayed unmatched. Germline assignment: CDR1 SQVTM and CDR2 ANQGSEA. CDR3 amino acids: CSVDQGGTSVRREQYF. The CDR3 nucleotides read TGCAGCGTTGACCAGGGAGGGACTAGCGTGAGACGCGAGCAGTACTTC.

Worth noting for this clonotype: The CDR3 end shows no conserved phenylalanine or tryptophan, and so a read error is likely. The chain joins TRBV29-1 to TRBJ1-6; no firm D call. The CDR3 runs to 13 residues. V lost 4 bases and J 8 bases, leaving 12 bases between the germline ends. CDR1 is SQVTM, CDR2 ANQGSEA, per germline. DNA for the CDR3: TGCAGCGTTGTTTTAGTAATGGATTCACCCCTCCACTCT. This gives the protein CSVVLVMDSPLHS.

A remark on this clonotype: One junction end disagrees with the germline gene, perhaps due to a read error. The chain combines TRBV2 with TRBJ1-1, with TRBD1 matching 10 bases. The CDR3 sequence is 15 residues long. Per germline, CDR1 SNHLY and CDR2 FYNNEI. The CDR3 nucleotides read TGTGCCAGCAGAAGAGACAGGGGGCCGAGAACTGAGGCTTTCTTT. Translated, it gives CASRRDRGPRTEAFF.

This clonotype was found once. The chain joins TRBV5-1 to TRBJ2-3, with TRBD2 as a possible D gene (7 bases). The CDR3 consists of 15 residues. V was cut by 3 bases and J by 5 bases, with 16 bases left in between. Germline lookup yields CDR1 SGHRS and CDR2 YFSETQ. CDR3 protein: CASSSSGGRIDTQYF. The CDR3 DNA sequence: TGCGCCAGCAGCTCCTCGGGGGGCAGGATAGATACGCAGTATTTT.

This clonotype was seen a handful of times. The rearrangement uses TRBV5-6 and TRBJ2-1; D remains ambiguous. The V gene lost 0 bases and the J gene lost 0 bases, with 7 bases spanning the gap. The CDR3 loop spans 15 amino acids. CDR1 is SGHDT, CDR2 YYEEEE, per germline. The CDR3 sequence is CASSLGSFSYNEQFF. The CDR3, as DNA: TGTGCCAGCAGCTTGGGGAGCTTCTCCTACAATGAGCAGTTCTTC.

Comment on this clonotype: The CDR3 does not close with the conserved phenylalanine or tryptophan, likely indicating a read error. It is unclear where the CDR3 begins or ends on the DNA, so no DNA is shown, and the CDR3 is as TCRdb lists it. The J gene is TRBJ1-1, the V gene TRBV20-1; whether TRBD1, the table's D call, matches the DNA was not checked. Germline CDR1 reads DFQATT; CDR2 reads SNEGSKA (reference sequence). The CDR3 adds up to 10 amino acids, both ends counted. The CDR3 is CSAKIQGLEL.